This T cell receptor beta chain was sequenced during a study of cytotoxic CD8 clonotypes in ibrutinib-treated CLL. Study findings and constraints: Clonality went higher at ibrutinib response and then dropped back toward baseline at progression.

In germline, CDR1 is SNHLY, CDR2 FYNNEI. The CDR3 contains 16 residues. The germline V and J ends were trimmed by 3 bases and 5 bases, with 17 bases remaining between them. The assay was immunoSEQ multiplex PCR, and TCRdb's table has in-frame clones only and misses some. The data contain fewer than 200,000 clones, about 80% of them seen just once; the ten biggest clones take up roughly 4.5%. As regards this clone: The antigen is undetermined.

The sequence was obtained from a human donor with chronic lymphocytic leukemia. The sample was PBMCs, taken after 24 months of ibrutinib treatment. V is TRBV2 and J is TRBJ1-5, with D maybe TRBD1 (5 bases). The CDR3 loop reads CASSDSGTERDQPQHF. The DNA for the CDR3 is TGTGCCAGCAGTGACTCTGGGACGGAAAGAGATCAGCCCCAGCATTTT.